These 3 T cell receptor beta chains were all obtained from the same sample, sequenced in a study of shared clonotypes between healthy human individuals. Method: immunoSEQ multiplex PCR; TCRdb's copy keeps in-frame clones and lacks some. The sample has some 1 million clones, around 74% seen once. Sequencing used memory CD4+ T cells sorted from blood. Subset reported: CD45RA-negative fraction. Receptor source: a young man in good health.

The J gene is TRBJ2-2, the V gene TRBV5-1, with TRBD2 matching 9 bases. CDR3 size: 19 residues. CDR1 and CDR2 from the germline V gene are SGHRS and YFSETQ. V shed 4 bases, J shed 1 base, and the junction held 14 bases outside the gene matches. The CDR3 sequence: CASSPSGDPFTLNTGELFF. CDR3 nucleotide sequence: TGCGCCAGCAGCCCTAGCGGGGACCCTTTTACGTTGAACACCGGGGAGCTGTTTTTT. Drawing the rest from reference TRBV5-1 and TRBJ2-2, the complete variable domain is KAGVTQTPRYLIKTRGQQVTLSCSPISGHRSVSWYQQTPGQGLQFLFEYFSETQRNKGNFPGRFSGRQFSNSRSEMNVSTLELGDSALYLCASSPSGDPFTLNTGELFFGEGSRLTVL.

The gene calls are TRBV7-9 and TRBJ2-1; D tentatively reads TRBD1 or TRBD2 (5 bases each). The germline gives CDR1 SEHNR, CDR2 FQNEAQ (reference sequence). Trimming left V 4 bases short and J 8 bases short, with 9 bases between. This CDR3 has 12 residues. As DNA, the CDR3 is TGTGCCAGCAGCTCTATGGGGGATGAGCAGTTCTTC. Translating it yields CASSSMGDEQFF.

The chain has TRBV28 and TRBJ2-7; D gene uncertain. V lost 3 bases, J lost 0 bases, and 9 bases lay in between. CDR3 length: 14 residues. Germline V gene sequence: CDR1 MDHEN, CDR2 SYDVKM. The CDR3: CASSLVGHSYEQYF. The CDR3 nucleotides are TGTGCCAGCAGTTTGGTGGGCCACTCCTACGAGCAGTACTTC.